The clone carrying this T cell receptor (beta chain) was observed a few times. What it binds is not known. Since the CDR3 does not end with the conserved phenylalanine or tryptophan, this likely comes from a read error. The data were taken from a study of shared clonotypes between healthy human individuals. TCRdb keeps only in-frame clones here, not all; method: immunoSEQ multiplex PCR. Of fewer than 650,000 clones listed, around 80% were seen once; the top ten hold 10% to 15%. Overall study findings and caveats: Only a few donors were included, so the genetic and exposure-history diversity represented was limited.

Germline V lookup: CDR1 SQVTM, CDR2 ANQGSEA. The CDR3 totals 11 residues. V shed 3 bases and J shed 4 bases, with 6 bases lying between them. This TCR came from a woman aged 40 to 55 in good health. Some clones in this sample may be carry-over from other donors' samples. V gene TRBV29-1 combines with J gene TRBJ1-1, with a weak D call TRBD1 (6 bases). The material sequenced was PBMCs. Here the CDR3 reads CSVDRGTEAFS. CDR3 nucleotide sequence: TGCAGCGTTGACAGGGGCACTGAAGCTTTCTCT.